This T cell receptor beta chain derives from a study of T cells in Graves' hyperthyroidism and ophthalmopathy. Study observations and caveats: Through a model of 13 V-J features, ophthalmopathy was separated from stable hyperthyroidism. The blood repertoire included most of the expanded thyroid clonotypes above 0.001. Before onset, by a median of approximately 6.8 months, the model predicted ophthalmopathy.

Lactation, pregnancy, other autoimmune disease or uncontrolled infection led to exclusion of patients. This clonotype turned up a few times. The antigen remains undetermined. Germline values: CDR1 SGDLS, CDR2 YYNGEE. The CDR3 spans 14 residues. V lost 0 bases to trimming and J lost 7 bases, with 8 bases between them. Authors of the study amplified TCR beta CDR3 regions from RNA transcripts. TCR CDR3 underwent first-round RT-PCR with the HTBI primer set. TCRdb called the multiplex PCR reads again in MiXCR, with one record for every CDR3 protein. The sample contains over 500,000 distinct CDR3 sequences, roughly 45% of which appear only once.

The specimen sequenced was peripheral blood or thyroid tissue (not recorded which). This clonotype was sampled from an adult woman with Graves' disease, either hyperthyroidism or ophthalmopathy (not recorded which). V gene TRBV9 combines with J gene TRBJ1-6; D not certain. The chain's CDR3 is CASSVVATNSPLHF. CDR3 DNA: TGTGCCAGCAGCGTAGTGGCGACCAATTCACCCCTCCACTTT.